This passage covers 20 T cell receptor beta chains from one sample sequenced in a study of cytomegalovirus exposure and HLA in healthy donors. The PCR ran on 60 Vbeta and 13 Jbeta primers. Generated by immunoSEQ multiplex PCR, the TCRdb table keeps only in-frame clones and is missing some. In the table there are tens of thousands of clones, about 73% of which are singletons. The source material was PBMCs. These TCRs come from a woman in her 50s in good health and CMV-seropositive.

V gene TRBV6-6 combines with J gene TRBJ2-7, with TRBD1 matching over 7 bases. J lost 3 bases, V lost 8 bases, and 10 bases had no gene match. Per germline, CDR1 MNHNY and CDR2 SVGAGI (reference sequence). The CDR3 totals 14 residues. CDR3 in amino acids: CASSKGAGGYEQYF. CDR3 nucleotide sequence: TGTGCCAGCTCAAAGGGGGCAGGGGGCTACGAGCAGTACTTC.

The chain links TRBV6-4 to TRBJ1-1; 7 bases line up with TRBD1. J was trimmed by 3 bases and V by 10 bases; bases with no gene match: 8. The V gene's germline CDR1 is MRHNA and CDR2 SNTAGT. The CDR3 sequence is 13 residues long. The chain's CDR3 is CAITRRGHTEAFF. The CDR3, as DNA: TGTGCCATCACGAGAAGGGGGCACACTGAAGCTTTCTTT.

The genes are TRBV28 and TRBJ1-2, with TRBD1 matching 7 bases. V was clipped by 8 bases and J by 5 bases; unmatched bases: 8. The CDR3 runs 13 residues. The V gene's germline CDR1 is MDHEN and CDR2 SYDVKM. The CDR3 reads CASCSQGGYGYTF. The CDR3 bases are TGTGCCAGCTGCAGCCAGGGGGGATATGGCTACACCTTC.

V is TRBV6-5 and J is TRBJ1-1; a possible D gene is TRBD1 (6 bases). Trimming left V 2 bases short and J 6 bases short, with 19 bases between. From germline, CDR1 is MNHEY and CDR2 SVGAGI. CDR3 size: 16 residues. CDR3 DNA: TGTGCCAGCAGTTACGGCACAGGTGGGGGCGTCGCTGAAGCTTTCTTT. Protein product: CASSYGTGGGVAEAFF.

CDR3 DNA: TGTGCCAGCAAGATAAGGACACGGAGCACAGATACGCAGTATTTT. This translates into CASKIRTRSTDTQYF. V is TRBV27 and J is TRBJ2-3; weak D call: TRBD1 (5 bases). V lost 7 bases, J lost 0 bases, and 14 bases lay in between. This CDR3 has 15 amino acids. Germline assignment: CDR1 MNHEY and CDR2 SMNVEV (reference sequence).

This chain uses TRBV5-6 with TRBJ1-2; a weak D match, TRBD1 (6 bases). Trimming took off 4 bases at V and 0 bases at J, with 13 bases between the two ends. The CDR3 loop spans 15 amino acids. The germline V gene has CDR1 SGHDT and CDR2 YYEEEE. The CDR3 DNA reads TGTGCCAGCAGCCCCTGGAACAGGGCTAACTATGGCTACACCTTC. Its protein is CASSPWNRANYGYTF.

The chain is built from TRBV29-1 and TRBJ2-3; 11 nucleotides match TRBD2. Germline CDR1 reads SQVTM; CDR2 reads ANQGSEA. Trimming cost V 4 bases and J 6 bases; bases outside gene matches: 9. The CDR3 spans 15 residues. This CDR3 reads CSVGGLAGGRDTQYF. For the CDR3, the DNA is TGCAGCGTTGGCGGCCTAGCGGGGGGCCGGGATACGCAGTATTTT.

The chain has TRBV9 and TRBJ2-2; D not certain. Between the trimmed V and J ends, which lost 0 bases and 4 bases, there was a span of 4 bases. Germline V gene lookup returns CDR1 SGDLS and CDR2 YYNGEE. CDR3 size: 13 residues. The CDR3: CASSVAPTGELFF. DNA of the CDR3: TGTGCCAGCAGCGTAGCTCCCACCGGGGAGCTGTTTTTT.

This chain links TRBV6-5 with TRBJ2-5; 9 bases align to TRBD1. Trimming at V came to 8 bases and at J to 4 bases, leaving 2 bases not matched to a gene. Germline values: CDR1 MNHEY, CDR2 SVGAGI. The CDR3 is 12 amino acids. DNA of the CDR3: TGTGCCAGCGTGGGACAGGGAGAGACCCAGTACTTC. It is translated as CASVGQGETQYF.

This rearrangement joins TRBV27 to TRBJ1-3, with TRBD1 matching over 8 bases. The junction had 8 bases not matched to a gene; V was cut back by 6 bases and J by 7 bases. Germline lookup yields CDR1 MNHEY and CDR2 SMNVEV (reference sequence). The CDR3 is 14 residues long. CDR3 in DNA: TGTGCCAGCAGCCCTGGGACAGGACGCAACACCATATATTTT. Its translation: CASSPGTGRNTIYF.

The V and J genes are TRBV30 and TRBJ1-2; 7 bases agree with TRBD1. J lost 1 base, V lost 4 bases, and 6 bases had no gene match. CDR1 is GTSNPN, CDR2 SVGIG, per germline (reference sequence). The CDR3 runs to 14 residues. The CDR3 DNA follows: TGTGCCTGGAAGTCGGACAGGCGTAACTATGGCTACACCTTC. This encodes CAWKSDRRNYGYTF.

The rearrangement joins TRBV6-1 to TRBJ2-7, with D possibly matching TRBD1 (7 bases). V lost 4 bases and J lost 7, with 23 bases in between. Looked up from germline, CDR1 is MNHNS and CDR2 is SASEGT. CDR3 length: 16 amino acids. The CDR3 reads CASSGPGGSVSREQYF. In nucleotides, the CDR3 is TGTGCCAGCAGTGGTCCAGGGGGGTCGGTTTCGAGGGAGCAGTACTTC.

J is TRBJ1-2 and V is TRBV28; TRBD1 agrees at 11 bases. Per germline, CDR1 MDHEN and CDR2 SYDVKM. V lost 4 bases and J lost 6; bases outside the gene matches: 10. There are 16 residues in the CDR3. In DNA, the CDR3 is TGTGCCAGCAGTTCGGGGGACAGGGGGATTTGGGATGGCTACACCTTC. Translating it yields CASSSGDRGIWDGYTF.

The gene calls are TRBV4-1 and TRBJ2-7; TRBD1 is a possible D gene (5 bases). Looked up from germline, CDR1 is MGHRA and CDR2 is YSYEKL. This CDR3 comprises 15 residues. V gave up 4 bases and J gave up 1 base, with 14 bases separating them. This CDR3 reads CASSPINQGSYEQYF. The CDR3 DNA is TGCGCCAGCAGCCCAATCAACCAGGGTTCCTACGAGCAGTACTTC.

This clone showed up just a few times. The V and J genes are TRBV11-2 and TRBJ1-2; tentatively, D is TRBD1 (5 bases). The CDR3 totals 14 residues. Germline V lookup: CDR1 SGHAT, CDR2 FQNNGV. V was trimmed by 0 bases and J by 5 bases, leaving 10 bases between them. CDR3 in DNA: TGTGCCAGCAGCTTAGAGGCAGGGTGGTATGGCTACACCTTC. Its translation: CASSLEAGWYGYTF.

This clone was counted between two and nine times. The chain links TRBV6-6 to TRBJ2-7, with 9 bases aligning to TRBD1. Germline CDR1 is MNHNY and CDR2 is SVGAGI (reference sequence). This CDR3 has 14 amino acids. The trim removed 7 bases at V and 4 bases at J, leaving 8 bases unmatched. The CDR3 sequence: CASNTGGSWYEQYF. The DNA of the CDR3 is TGTGCCAGCAACACAGGGGGCTCTTGGTACGAGCAGTACTTC.

The chain links TRBV13 to TRBJ2-1, with TRBD2 matching 16 bases. Germline CDR1 is PRHDT and CDR2 is FYEKMQ (reference sequence). The CDR3 runs to 16 residues. Losses at the gene ends were 4 bases for V and 8 bases for J; bases not matched to a gene: 5. The CDR3 DNA reads TGTGCCAGCAGCTCGGGACTAGCGGGGGGGCCCGATGAGCAGTTCTTC. Translated: CASSSGLAGGPDEQFF.

This clone appeared once. V usage is TRBV6-5 and J usage is TRBJ2-1; 7 nucleotides align to TRBD2. CDR1 is MNHEY, CDR2 SVGAGI, per germline. The CDR3 covers 15 residues. J was trimmed by 2 bases and V by 2 bases; bases with no gene match: 3. The CDR3 DNA sequence: TGTGCCAGCAGTTACCTGAGCGGGGCCTACAATGAGCAGTTCTTC. Protein product: CASSYLSGAYNEQFF.

This chain connects TRBV27 to TRBJ1-6, with a tentative D call TRBD1 (6 bases). Germline values: CDR1 MNHEY, CDR2 SMNVEV (reference sequence). V was trimmed by 7 bases and J by 8 bases, leaving 18 bases between them. The CDR3 covers 15 residues. The chain's CDR3 is CASTPGEGSYSPLHF. The CDR3 nucleotides are TGTGCCAGCACCCCAGGGGAGGGATCGTATTCACCCCTCCACTTT.

The V gene is TRBV7-9, the J gene TRBJ2-5; unclear D gene. CDR3 length equals 12 residues. V lost 2 bases, J lost 4 bases, and 5 bases lay in between. Germline CDR1 SEHNR, CDR2 FQNEAQ (reference sequence). Here the CDR3 reads CASSLPLETQYF. Written as DNA, the CDR3 is TGTGCCAGCAGCTTACCCTTAGAGACCCAGTACTTC. The whole variable domain, remainder taken from reference TRBV7-9 and TRBJ2-5, is DTGVSQNPRHKITKRGQNVTFRCDPISEHNRLYWYRQTLGQGPEFLTYFQNEAQLEKSRLLSDRFSAERPKGSFSTLEIQRTEQGDSAMYLCASSLPLETQYFGPGTRLLVL.